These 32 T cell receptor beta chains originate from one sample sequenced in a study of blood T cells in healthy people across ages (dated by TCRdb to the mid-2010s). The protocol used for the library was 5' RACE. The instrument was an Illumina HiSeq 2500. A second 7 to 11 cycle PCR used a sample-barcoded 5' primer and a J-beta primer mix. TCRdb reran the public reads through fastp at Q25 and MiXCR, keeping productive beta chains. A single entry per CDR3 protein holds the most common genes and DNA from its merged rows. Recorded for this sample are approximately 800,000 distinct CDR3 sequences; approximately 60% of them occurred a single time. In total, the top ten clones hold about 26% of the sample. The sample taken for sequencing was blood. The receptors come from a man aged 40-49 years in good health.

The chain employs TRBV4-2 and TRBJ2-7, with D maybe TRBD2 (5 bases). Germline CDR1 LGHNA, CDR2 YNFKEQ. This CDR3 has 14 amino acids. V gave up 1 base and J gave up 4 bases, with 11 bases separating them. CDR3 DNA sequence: TGTGCCAGCAGCCAAGTGGGAGATAATTACGAGCAGTACTTC. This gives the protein CASSQVGDNYEQYF.

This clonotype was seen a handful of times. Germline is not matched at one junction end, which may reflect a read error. CDR3 nucleotide sequence: TGTGCCACCAGCAGCCCCGGGGATAGCGGGAGGTTCTCCTACGGGCAGTACTTC. Protein product: CATSSPGDSGRFSYGQYF. The chain links TRBV15 to TRBJ2-7; 10 bases are a match to TRBD2. This CDR3 contains 18 residues. The V gene's germline CDR1 is LNHNV and CDR2 YYDKDF (reference sequence). The variable domain in full, with the rest retrieved from reference TRBV15 and TRBJ2-7, is DAMVIQNPRYQVTQFGKPVTLSCSQTLNHNVMYWYQQKSSQAPKLLFHYYDKDFNNEADTPDNFQSRRPNTSFCFLDIRSPGLGDTAMYLCATSSPGDSGRFSYGQYFGPGTRLTVT.

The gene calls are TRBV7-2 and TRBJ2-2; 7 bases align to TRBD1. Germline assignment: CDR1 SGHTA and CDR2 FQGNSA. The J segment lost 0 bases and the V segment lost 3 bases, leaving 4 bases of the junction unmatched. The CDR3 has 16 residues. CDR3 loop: CASSFSGGANTGELFF. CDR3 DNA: TGTGCCAGCAGCTTCTCAGGGGGTGCGAACACCGGGGAGCTGTTTTTT. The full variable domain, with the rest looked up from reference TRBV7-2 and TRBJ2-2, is GAGVSQSPSNKVTEKGKDVELRCDPISGHTALYWYRQSLGQGLEFLIYFQGNSAPDKSGLPSDRFSAERTGGSVSTLTIQRTQQEDSAVYLCASSFSGGANTGELFFGEGSRLTVL.

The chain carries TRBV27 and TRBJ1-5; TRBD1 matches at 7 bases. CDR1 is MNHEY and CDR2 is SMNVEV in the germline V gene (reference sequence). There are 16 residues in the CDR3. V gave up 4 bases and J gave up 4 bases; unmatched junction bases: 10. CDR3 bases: TGTGCCAGCAGTTCGTTCCTGGGACAGCCAAATCAGCCCCAGCATTTT. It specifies CASSSFLGQPNQPQHF.

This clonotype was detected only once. The CDR3 nucleotides read TGCGCCAGCAGCCTCCTTTCGAACACCGGGGAGCTGTTTTTT. As protein: CASSLLSNTGELFF. J is TRBJ2-2 and V is TRBV4-3; D is uncertain. Germline-derived CDR1 and CDR2 are LGHNA and YSLEER. The germline V and J ends were trimmed by 4 bases and 0 bases, with 6 bases remaining between them. The CDR3 consists of 14 residues.

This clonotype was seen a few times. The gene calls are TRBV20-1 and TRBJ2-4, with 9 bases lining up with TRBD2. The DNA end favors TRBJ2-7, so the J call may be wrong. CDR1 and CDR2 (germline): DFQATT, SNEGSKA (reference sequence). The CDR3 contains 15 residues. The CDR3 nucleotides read TGCAGTGCTAGAGTCTCTAGCGGGGAGGGGCGCGAGCAGTACTTC. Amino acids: CSARVSSGEGREQYF.

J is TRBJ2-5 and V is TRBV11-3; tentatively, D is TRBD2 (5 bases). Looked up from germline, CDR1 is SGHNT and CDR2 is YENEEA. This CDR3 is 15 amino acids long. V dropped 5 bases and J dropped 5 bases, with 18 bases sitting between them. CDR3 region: CASSPKGRVVETQYF. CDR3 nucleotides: TGTGCCAGCAGCCCTAAAGGGCGGGTTGTGGAGACCCAGTACTTC.

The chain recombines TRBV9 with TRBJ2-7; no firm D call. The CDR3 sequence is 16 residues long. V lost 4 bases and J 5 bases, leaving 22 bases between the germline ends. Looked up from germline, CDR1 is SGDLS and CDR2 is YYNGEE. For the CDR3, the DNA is TGTGCCAGCAGCTTTGGAAGTCGTCTAGGTAACCACGAGCAGTACTTC. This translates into CASSFGSRLGNHEQYF.

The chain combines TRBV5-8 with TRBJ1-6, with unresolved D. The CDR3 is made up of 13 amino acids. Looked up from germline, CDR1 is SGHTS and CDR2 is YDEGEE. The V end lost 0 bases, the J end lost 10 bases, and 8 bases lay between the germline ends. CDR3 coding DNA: TGTGCCAGCAGCTTGGAACGGCACTCACCCCTCCACTTT. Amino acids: CASSLERHSPLHF.

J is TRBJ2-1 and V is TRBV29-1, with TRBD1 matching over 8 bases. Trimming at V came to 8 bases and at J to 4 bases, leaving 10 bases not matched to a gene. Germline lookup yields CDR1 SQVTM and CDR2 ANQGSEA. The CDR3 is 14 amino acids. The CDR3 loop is CSSDRGTGYNEQFF. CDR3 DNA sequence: TGCAGCTCGGATAGGGGGACAGGATACAATGAGCAGTTCTTC.

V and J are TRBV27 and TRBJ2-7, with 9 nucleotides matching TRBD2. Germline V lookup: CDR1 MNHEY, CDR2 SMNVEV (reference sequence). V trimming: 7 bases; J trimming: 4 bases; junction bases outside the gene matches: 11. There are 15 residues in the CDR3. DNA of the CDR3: TGTGCCAGCAATAAGAAGGGACTAGCCCATTACGAGCAGTACTTC. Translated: CASNKKGLAHYEQYF.

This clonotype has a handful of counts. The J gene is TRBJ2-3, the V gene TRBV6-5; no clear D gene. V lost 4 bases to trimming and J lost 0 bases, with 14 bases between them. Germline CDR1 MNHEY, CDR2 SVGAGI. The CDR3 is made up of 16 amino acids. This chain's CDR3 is CASSSPRRASTDTQYF. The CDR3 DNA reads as TGTGCCAGCAGTTCTCCGCGGCGCGCTAGCACAGATACGCAGTATTTT.

CDR3 amino acids: CASSQAGTGIGGYTF. As DNA, the CDR3 is TGTGCCAGCAGCCAAGCCGGGACAGGGATCGGCGGCTACACCTTC. The rearrangement joins TRBV14 to TRBJ1-2, with 9 bases that match TRBD1. Germline V gene lookup returns CDR1 SGHDN and CDR2 FVKESK. This CDR3 has 15 residues. The trim removed 1 base at V and 8 bases at J, leaving 8 bases unmatched.

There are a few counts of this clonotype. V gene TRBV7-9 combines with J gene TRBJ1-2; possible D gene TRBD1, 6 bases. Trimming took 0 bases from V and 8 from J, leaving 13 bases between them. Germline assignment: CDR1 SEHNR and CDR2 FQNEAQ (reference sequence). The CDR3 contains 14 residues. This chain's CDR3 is CASSLALGARGYTF. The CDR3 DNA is TGTGCCAGCAGCTTAGCCCTGGGGGCACGGGGCTACACCTTC.

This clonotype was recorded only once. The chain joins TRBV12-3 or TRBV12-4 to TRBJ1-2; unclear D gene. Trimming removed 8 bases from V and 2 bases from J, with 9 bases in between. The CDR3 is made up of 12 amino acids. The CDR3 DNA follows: TGTGCCAGCGGTTCTGTGAACTATGGCTACACCTTC. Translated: CASGSVNYGYTF.

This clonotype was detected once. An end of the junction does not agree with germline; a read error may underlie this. Written as DNA, the CDR3 is TGTGCCAGCAGTTTAGGACGGGGGAATCACCCCCAGCATTTT. It translates to CASSLGRGNHPQHF. J is TRBJ1-5 and V is TRBV27; tentative D call: TRBD1 (5 bases). CDR3 length equals 14 residues. The germline gives CDR1 MNHEY, CDR2 SMNVEV (reference sequence).

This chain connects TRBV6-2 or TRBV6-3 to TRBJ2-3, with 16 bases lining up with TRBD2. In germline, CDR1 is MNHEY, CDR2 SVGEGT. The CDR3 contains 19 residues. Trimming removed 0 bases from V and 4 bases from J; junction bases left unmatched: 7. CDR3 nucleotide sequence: TGTGCCAGCAGTTACTCGAGCGGGACTAGCGGGAGGGCCGCAGATACGCAGTATTTT. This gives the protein CASSYSSGTSGRAADTQYF.

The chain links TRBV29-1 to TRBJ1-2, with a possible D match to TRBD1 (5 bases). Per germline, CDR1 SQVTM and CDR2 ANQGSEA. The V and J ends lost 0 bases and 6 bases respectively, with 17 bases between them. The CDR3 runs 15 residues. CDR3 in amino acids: CSVEDPDGARHGYTF. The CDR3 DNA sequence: TGCAGCGTTGAAGATCCCGACGGGGCTCGTCATGGCTACACCTTC. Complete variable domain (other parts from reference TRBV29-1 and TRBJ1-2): SAVISQKPSRDICQRGTSLTIQCQVDSQVTMMFWYRQQPGQSLTLIATANQGSEATYESGFVIDKFPISRPNLTFSTLTVSNMSPEDSSIYLCSVEDPDGARHGYTFGSGTRLTVV.

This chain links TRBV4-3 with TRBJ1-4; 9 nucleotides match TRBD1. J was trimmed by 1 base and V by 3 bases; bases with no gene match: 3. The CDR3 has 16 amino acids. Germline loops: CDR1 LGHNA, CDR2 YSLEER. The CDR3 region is CASSHGQGITNEKLFF. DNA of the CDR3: TGCGCCAGCAGCCACGGACAGGGGATAACTAATGAAAAACTGTTTTTT.

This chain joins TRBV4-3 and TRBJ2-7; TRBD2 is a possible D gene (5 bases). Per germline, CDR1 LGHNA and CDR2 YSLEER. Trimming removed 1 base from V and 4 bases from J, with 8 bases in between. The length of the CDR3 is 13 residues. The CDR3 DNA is TGCGCCAGCAGCCAAGTTCCGGGGTACGAGCAGTACTTC. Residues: CASSQVPGYEQYF.

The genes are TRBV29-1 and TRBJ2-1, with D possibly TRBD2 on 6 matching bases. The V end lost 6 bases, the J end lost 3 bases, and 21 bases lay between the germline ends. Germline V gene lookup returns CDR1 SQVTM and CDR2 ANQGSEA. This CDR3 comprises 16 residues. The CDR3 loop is CSVAALAGRNYNEQFF. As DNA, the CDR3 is TGCAGCGTAGCCGCCTTGGCGGGGAGAAACTACAATGAGCAGTTCTTC.

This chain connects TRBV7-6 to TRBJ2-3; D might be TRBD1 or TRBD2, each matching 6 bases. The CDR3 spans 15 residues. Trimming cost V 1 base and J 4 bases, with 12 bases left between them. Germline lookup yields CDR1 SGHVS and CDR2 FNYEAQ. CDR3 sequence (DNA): TGTGCCAGCAGCTTAGATCCGGGGGCTGCAGATACGCAGTATTTT. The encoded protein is CASSLDPGAADTQYF.

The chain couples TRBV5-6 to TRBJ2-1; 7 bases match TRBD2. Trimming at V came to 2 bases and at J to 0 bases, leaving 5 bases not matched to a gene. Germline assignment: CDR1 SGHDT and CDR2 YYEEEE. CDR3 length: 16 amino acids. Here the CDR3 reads CASSFPGGSSYNEQFF. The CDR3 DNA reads TGTGCCAGCAGCTTCCCCGGCGGGAGCTCCTACAATGAGCAGTTCTTC.

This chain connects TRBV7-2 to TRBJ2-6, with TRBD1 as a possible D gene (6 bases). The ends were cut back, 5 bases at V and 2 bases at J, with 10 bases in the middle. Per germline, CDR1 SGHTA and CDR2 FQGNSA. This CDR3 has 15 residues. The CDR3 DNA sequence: TGTGCCAGCAGCCCAAAGGGGGCTGGGGCCAACGTCCTGACTTTC. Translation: CASSPKGAGANVLTF.

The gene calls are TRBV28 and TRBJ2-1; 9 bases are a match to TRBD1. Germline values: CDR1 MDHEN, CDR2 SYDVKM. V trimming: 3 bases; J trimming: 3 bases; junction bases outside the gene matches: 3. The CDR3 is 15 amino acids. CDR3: CASSFSGQGYNEQFF. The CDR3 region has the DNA TGTGCCAGCAGTTTTTCGGGACAGGGCTACAATGAGCAGTTCTTC.

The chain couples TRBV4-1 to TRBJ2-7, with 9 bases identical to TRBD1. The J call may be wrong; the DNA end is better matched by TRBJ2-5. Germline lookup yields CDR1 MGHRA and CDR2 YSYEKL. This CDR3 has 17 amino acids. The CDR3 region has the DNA TGCGCCAGCAGCCAAGTGGTACAGGGGGCGTCAGTGGAGACCCAGTACTTC. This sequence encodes CASSQVVQGASVETQYF.

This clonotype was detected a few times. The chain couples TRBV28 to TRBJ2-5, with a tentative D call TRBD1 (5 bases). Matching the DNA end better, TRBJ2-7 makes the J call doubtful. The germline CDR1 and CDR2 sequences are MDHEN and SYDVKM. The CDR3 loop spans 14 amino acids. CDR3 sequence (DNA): TGTGCCAGCAGTTTATCGGTACAGGCCTACGAGCAGTACTTC. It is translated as CASSLSVQAYEQYF.

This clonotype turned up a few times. The CDR3 here is CASSLDSGGNTDTQYF. The CDR3 DNA reads TGCGCCAGCAGCTTGGATAGCGGGGGGAACACAGATACGCAGTATTTT. The J gene is TRBJ2-3, the V gene TRBV5-1; 10 nucleotides match TRBD2. CDR1 is SGHRS, CDR2 YFSETQ, per germline. V lost 0 bases, J lost 2 bases, and 3 bases stayed unmatched. This CDR3 region has 16 residues.

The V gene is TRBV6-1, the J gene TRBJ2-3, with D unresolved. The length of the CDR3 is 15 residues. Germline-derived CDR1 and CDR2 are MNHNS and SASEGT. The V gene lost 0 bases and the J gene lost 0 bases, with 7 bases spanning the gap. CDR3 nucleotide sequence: TGTGCCAGCAGTGAAGCGGTCAGTAGCACAGATACGCAGTATTTT. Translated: CASSEAVSSTDTQYF.

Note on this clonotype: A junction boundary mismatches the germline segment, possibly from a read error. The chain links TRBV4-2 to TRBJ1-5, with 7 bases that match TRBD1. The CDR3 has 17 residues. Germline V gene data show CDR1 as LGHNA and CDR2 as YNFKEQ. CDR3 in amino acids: CASSPIGTAAGNQPQHF. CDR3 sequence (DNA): TGTGCCAGCAGCCCGATAGGGACAGCTGCTGGCAATCAGCCCCAACATTTT.

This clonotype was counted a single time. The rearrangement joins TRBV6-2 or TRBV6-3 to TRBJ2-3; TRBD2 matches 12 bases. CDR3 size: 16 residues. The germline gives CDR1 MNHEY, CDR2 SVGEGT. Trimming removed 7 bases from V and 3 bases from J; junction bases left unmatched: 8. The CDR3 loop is CASNRPGLAGTDTQYF. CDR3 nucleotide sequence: TGTGCCAGCAACAGGCCGGGACTAGCGGGTACAGATACGCAGTATTTT.

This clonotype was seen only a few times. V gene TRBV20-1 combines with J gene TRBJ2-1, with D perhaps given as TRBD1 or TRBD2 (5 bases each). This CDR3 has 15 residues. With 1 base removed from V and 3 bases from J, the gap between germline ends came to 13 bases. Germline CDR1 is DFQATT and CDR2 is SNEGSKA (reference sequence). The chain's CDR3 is CSARGGSRGYNEQFF. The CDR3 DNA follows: TGCAGTGCTAGAGGGGGGTCTCGGGGCTACAATGAGCAGTTCTTC.